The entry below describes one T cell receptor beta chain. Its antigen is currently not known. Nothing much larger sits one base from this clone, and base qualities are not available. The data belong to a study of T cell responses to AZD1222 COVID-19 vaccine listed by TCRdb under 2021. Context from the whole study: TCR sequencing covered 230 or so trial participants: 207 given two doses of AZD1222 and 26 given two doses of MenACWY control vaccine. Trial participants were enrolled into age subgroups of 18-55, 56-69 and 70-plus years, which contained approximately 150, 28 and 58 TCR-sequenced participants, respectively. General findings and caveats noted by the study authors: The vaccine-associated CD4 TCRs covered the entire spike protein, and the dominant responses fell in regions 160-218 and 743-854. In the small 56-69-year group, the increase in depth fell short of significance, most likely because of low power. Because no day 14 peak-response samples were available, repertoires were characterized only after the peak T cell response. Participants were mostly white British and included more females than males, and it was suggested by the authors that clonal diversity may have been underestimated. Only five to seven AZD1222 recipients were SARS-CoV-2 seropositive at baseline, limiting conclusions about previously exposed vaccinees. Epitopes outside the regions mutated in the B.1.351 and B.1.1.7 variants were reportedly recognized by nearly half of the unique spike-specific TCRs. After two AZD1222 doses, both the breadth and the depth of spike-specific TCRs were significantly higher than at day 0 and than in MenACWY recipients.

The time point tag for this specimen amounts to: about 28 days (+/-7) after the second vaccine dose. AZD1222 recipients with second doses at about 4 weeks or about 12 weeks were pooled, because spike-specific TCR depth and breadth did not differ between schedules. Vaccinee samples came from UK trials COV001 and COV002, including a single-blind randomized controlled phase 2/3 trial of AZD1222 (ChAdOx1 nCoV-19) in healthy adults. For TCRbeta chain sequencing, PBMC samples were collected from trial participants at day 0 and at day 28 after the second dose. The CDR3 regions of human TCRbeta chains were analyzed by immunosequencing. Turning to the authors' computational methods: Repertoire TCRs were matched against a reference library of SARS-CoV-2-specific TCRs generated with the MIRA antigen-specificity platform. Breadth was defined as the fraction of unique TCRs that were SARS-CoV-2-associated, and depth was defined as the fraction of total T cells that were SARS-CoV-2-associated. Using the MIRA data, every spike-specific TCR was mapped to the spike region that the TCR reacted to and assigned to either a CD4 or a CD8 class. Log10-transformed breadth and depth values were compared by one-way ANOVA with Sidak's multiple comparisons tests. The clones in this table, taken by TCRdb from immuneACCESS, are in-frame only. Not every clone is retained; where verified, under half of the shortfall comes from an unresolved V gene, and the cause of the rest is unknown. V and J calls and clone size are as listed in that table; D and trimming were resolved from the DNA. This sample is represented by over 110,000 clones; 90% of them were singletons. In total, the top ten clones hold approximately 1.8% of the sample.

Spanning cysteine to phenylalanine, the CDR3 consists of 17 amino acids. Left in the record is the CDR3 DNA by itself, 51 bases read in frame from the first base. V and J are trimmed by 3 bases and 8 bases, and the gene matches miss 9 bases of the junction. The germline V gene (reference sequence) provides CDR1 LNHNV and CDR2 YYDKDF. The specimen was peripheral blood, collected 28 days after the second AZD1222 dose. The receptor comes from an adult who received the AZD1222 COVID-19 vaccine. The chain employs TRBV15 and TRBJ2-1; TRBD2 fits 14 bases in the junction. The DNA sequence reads TGTGCCACCAGCAGGGGACTAGCGGGAGCTCTGGGGGATGAGCAGTTCTTC. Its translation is CATSRGLAGALGDEQFF.